The 26 T cell receptor beta chains below were found in one sample sequenced in a study of PD-L1 blockade in urothelial cancer. Here immunoSEQ multiplex PCR was the method, and the copy in TCRdb shows in-frame clones only, minus some. Seen here are roughly 90,000 clones, more than 70% observed once, and the top ten hold about 0.89%. Time point given: pretreatment peripheral blood. The specimen comprised PBMCs, sampled around atezolizumab (anti-PD-L1) treatment. The source of these receptors is a woman older than 75 with urothelial cancer.

The chain carries TRBV28 and TRBJ1-2, with D perhaps TRBD1 (6 bases). This CDR3 comprises 14 residues. V dropped 5 bases and J dropped 7 bases, with 17 bases sitting between them. Germline CDR1 MDHEN, CDR2 SYDVKM. CDR3 DNA: TGTGCCAGCAGTCGGTTTTTGGGGACATCTGGCTACACCTTC. It encodes CASSRFLGTSGYTF.

The chain employs TRBV19 and TRBJ2-7; possibly TRBD2 for D (5 bases). CDR3 size: 15 residues. CDR1 LNHDA and CDR2 SQIVND come from the germline V gene (reference sequence). Trimming removed 5 bases from V and 4 bases from J, with 18 bases in between. In DNA, the CDR3 is TGTGCCAGTAGTTCCGAGAGTGGAGGTGGATACGAGCAGTACTTC. Translated: CASSSESGGGYEQYF.

A single count supports this clone. The chain uses TRBV7-3 and TRBJ2-3, with D possibly matching TRBD2 (5 bases). CDR3 length: 14 residues. CDR1 and CDR2 from the germline V gene are SGHTA and FQGTGA. V gave up 1 base and J gave up 7 bases, with 12 bases separating them. For the CDR3, the DNA is TGTGCCAGCAGCTTAAGCCTTAGCGCGAATACGCAGTATTTT. Amino acids: CASSLSLSANTQYF.

The rearrangement joins TRBV19 to TRBJ1-5, with TRBD1 matching over 9 bases. J lost 0 bases, V lost 5 bases, and 11 bases had no gene match. CDR1 is LNHDA and CDR2 is SQIVND in the germline V gene (reference sequence). This CDR3 region has 18 residues. In DNA form, the CDR3 reads TGTGCCAGTAGTTTCGGACAGGGGCACGGGGGTAGCAATCAGCCCCAGCATTTT. Protein: CASSFGQGHGGSNQPQHF.

The chain combines TRBV14 with TRBJ1-2; no clear D gene. With 0 bases removed from V and 7 bases from J, the gap between germline ends came to 6 bases. CDR1 is SGHDN and CDR2 is FVKESK in the germline V gene. The CDR3 contains 12 residues. The CDR3 is CASSQDTAGYTF. CDR3 in DNA: TGTGCCAGCAGCCAAGACACAGCTGGCTACACCTTC.

This clone came up once. The chain uses TRBV5-4 and TRBJ2-3, with TRBD2 as a possible D gene (6 bases). Germline CDR1 reads SGHNT; CDR2 reads YYREEE (reference sequence). With 6 bases removed from V and 0 bases from J, the gap between germline ends came to 8 bases. This CDR3 region has 13 residues. CDR3 in DNA: TGTGCCAGCATGGAGGGGAGCACAGATACGCAGTATTTT. Amino acid sequence: CASMEGSTDTQYF. Together with reference TRBV5-4 and TRBJ2-3, the CDR3 gives the full variable domain: ETGVTQSPTHLIKTRGQQVTLRCSSQSGHNTVSWYQQALGQGPQFIFQYYREEENGRGNFPPRFSGLQFPNYSSELNVNALELDDSALYLCASMEGSTDTQYFGPGTRLTVL.

The chain has TRBV6-6 and TRBJ1-2; D is perhaps TRBD1 (6 bases). V dropped 2 bases and J dropped 6 bases, with 13 bases sitting between them. CDR1 is MNHNY and CDR2 is SVGAGI in the germline V gene (reference sequence). The CDR3 length is 14 residues. Written as DNA, the CDR3 is TGTGCCAGCAGTTACGATACAGGGAAAGATGGCTACACCTTC. Translation gives CASSYDTGKDGYTF.

CDR3 sequence reads: CASSQEDSRYF. DNA of the CDR3: TGTGCCAGCAGCCAGGAGGACTCAAGGTATTTT. The V call is TRBV4-2, the J call TRBJ2-3; D may be TRBD2 (5 bases). Trimming left V 3 bases short and J 14 bases short, with 12 bases between. Germline lookup yields CDR1 LGHNA and CDR2 YNFKEQ. The CDR3 contains 11 residues.

CDR3 residues: CASSLPIAGGGNEQFF. CDR3 in DNA: TGCGCCAGCAGCTTACCCATAGCGGGAGGGGGCAATGAGCAGTTCTTC. The chain joins TRBV5-1 to TRBJ2-1; 11 bases align to TRBD2. Germline loops: CDR1 SGHRS, CDR2 YFSETQ. The CDR3 contains 16 residues. After removal of 2 bases from V and 6 bases from J, the junction contained 7 bases not matched to a gene.

The V and J genes are TRBV9 and TRBJ2-2, with 10 bases matching TRBD2. V lost 4 bases to trimming and J lost 6 bases; unmatched junction nucleotides: 6. This CDR3 region has 15 residues. Germline-derived CDR1 and CDR2 are SGDLS and YYNGEE. Here the CDR3 DNA reads TGTGCCAGCAGCCCGGGCCTAGCGGGAGCCGGGGAGCTGTTTTTT. Its translation: CASSPGLAGAGELFF.

The chain combines TRBV19 with TRBJ2-2; 7 bases match TRBD2. The length of the CDR3 is 15 residues. With V trimmed by 6 bases and J by 1 base, 5 bases remained unmatched. Germline values: CDR1 LNHDA, CDR2 SQIVND (reference sequence). The CDR3 spells CASRVPGGNTGELFF. The CDR3, as DNA: TGTGCCAGTAGGGTTCCGGGAGGGAACACCGGGGAGCTGTTTTTT.

The V gene is TRBV9, the J gene TRBJ1-5; D is possibly TRBD1 (5 bases). V was clipped by 4 bases and J by 4 bases, with 15 bases between them. The CDR3 is made up of 15 amino acids. Germline CDR1 is SGDLS and CDR2 is YYNGEE. The CDR3 here is CASSPGDSTNQPQHF. CDR3 DNA: TGTGCCAGCAGCCCCGGAGACAGTACTAATCAGCCCCAGCATTTT.

The chain employs TRBV11-2 and TRBJ1-2; D is unclear. The V end was cut by 4 bases, the J end by 0 bases, with 12 bases between. This CDR3 comprises 15 residues. Looked up from germline, CDR1 is SGHAT and CDR2 is FQNNGV. The CDR3 DNA is TGTGCCAGCAGCTCCAGACTCTCGCCTAACTATGGCTACACCTTC. Protein: CASSSRLSPNYGYTF.

The chain is built from TRBV6-1 and TRBJ2-1; D is perhaps TRBD2 (6 bases). V was pared by 4 bases and J by 12 bases, with 13 bases between. CDR3 size: 12 residues. CDR1 is MNHNS, CDR2 SASEGT, per germline. The DNA for the CDR3 is TGTGCCAGCAGTGGACAACTAGCAGGGCAGTTCTTC. As protein: CASSGQLAGQFF.

This chain uses TRBV5-1 with TRBJ2-5; 11 positions agree with TRBD1. Germline trimming cut 2 bases from V and 5 bases from J; bases unmatched to any gene: 11. Germline lookup yields CDR1 SGHRS and CDR2 YFSETQ. The CDR3 is made up of 17 amino acids. Here the CDR3 reads CASSLTRDRGIGETQYF. CDR3 DNA: TGCGCCAGCAGCTTAACCCGGGACAGGGGGATTGGGGAGACCCAGTACTTC.

V and J are TRBV9 and TRBJ1-1, with D perhaps matching TRBD1 (5 bases). The V gene's germline CDR1 is SGDLS and CDR2 YYNGEE. CDR3 length: 15 residues. V was clipped by 2 bases and J by 1 base, with 12 bases between them. The CDR3 DNA is TGTGCCAGCAGCGTGGAGACAGCGTGGAACACTGAAGCTTTCTTT. Protein: CASSVETAWNTEAFF.

The rearrangement joins TRBV5-1 to TRBJ2-1, with 10 bases that match TRBD1. J gave up 7 bases and V 4 bases, and 8 bases lay outside the gene matches. Germline assignment: CDR1 SGHRS and CDR2 YFSETQ. This CDR3 is 15 amino acids long. CDR3 loop: CASSGGTGEWNEQFF. The CDR3, as DNA: TGCGCCAGCAGCGGGGGGACAGGGGAATGGAATGAGCAGTTCTTC.

V and J are TRBV7-6 and TRBJ1-2; possibly TRBD1 for D (5 bases). V was pared by 5 bases and J by 4 bases, with 14 bases between. The CDR3 has 14 residues. Germline values: CDR1 SGHVS, CDR2 FNYEAQ. The CDR3, as DNA: TGTGCCAGCAGCGCCGGGGGATCGGGCTATGGCTACACCTTC. This codes for CASSAGGSGYGYTF.

This clone occurred once. The rearrangement links TRBV7-8 to TRBJ2-1; TRBD2 matches at 11 bases. The J segment lost 10 bases and the V segment lost 3 bases, leaving 11 bases of the junction unmatched. The CDR3 runs 16 residues. The germline V gene encodes CDR1 SGHVS and CDR2 FQNEAQ. The CDR3 spells CASSLGLADILAEQFF. For the CDR3, the DNA is TGTGCCAGCAGCTTGGGACTAGCGGATATCTTGGCCGAGCAGTTCTTC.

The chain employs TRBV4-1 and TRBJ1-2, with a possible D match to TRBD1 (5 bases). V was trimmed by 5 bases and J by 2 bases, leaving 15 bases between them. The V gene's germline CDR1 is MGHRA and CDR2 YSYEKL. The length of the CDR3 is 15 residues. The chain's CDR3 is CASSSQYPGNYGYTF. CDR3 nucleotides: TGCGCCAGCAGCAGCCAATACCCAGGGAACTATGGCTACACCTTC.

On this clone itself: Other DNA sequences in the sample encode the same CDR3. The chain couples TRBV18 to TRBJ2-7, with a weak D call TRBD1 (6 bases). Germline V gene data show CDR1 as KGHSH and CDR2 as LQKENI. V gave up 6 bases and J gave up 2 bases, with 14 bases separating them. CDR3 length: 14 residues. For the CDR3, the DNA is TGTGCCAGCTCCCAGGGGACGGCGGCCTACGAGCAGTACTTC. It codes for CASSQGTAAYEQYF.

This sequence joins TRBV10-2 and TRBJ2-7, with D tentatively TRBD2 (6 bases). V dropped 4 bases and J dropped 4 bases, with 14 bases sitting between them. The germline V gene encodes CDR1 WSHSY and CDR2 SAAADI. The CDR3 has 14 residues. The CDR3 DNA reads as TGCGCCAGCAGTGTGGGGACTGTCGGATACGAGCAGTACTTC. This sequence encodes CASSVGTVGYEQYF.

V usage is TRBV6-1 and J usage is TRBJ2-6; maybe TRBD1 (5 bases). The CDR3 consists of 17 residues. Germline CDR1 MNHNS, CDR2 SASEGT. Trimming cost V 0 bases and J 1 base, with 10 bases left between them. DNA of the CDR3: TGTGCCAGCAGTGAAGCGCACCAGGGATCTGGGGCCAACGTCCTGACTTTC. Encoded protein: CASSEAHQGSGANVLTF.

The rearrangement uses TRBV2 and TRBJ2-6, with D uncertain. Trimming took 0 bases from V and 1 from J, leaving 7 bases between them. CDR1 is SNHLY, CDR2 FYNNEI, per germline. The CDR3 runs 16 residues. The CDR3 here is CASSEALGSGANVLTF. DNA of the CDR3: TGTGCCAGCAGTGAAGCGCTCGGGTCTGGGGCCAACGTCCTGACTTTC.

This clone showed up just once. The chain carries TRBV7-8 and TRBJ2-7; TRBD2 aligns across 10 bases. V gave up 1 base and J gave up 4 bases; unmatched junction bases: 7. CDR3 length: 16 amino acids. Germline CDR1 and CDR2: SGHVS and FQNEAQ. The CDR3 loop reads CASSLGRLAGVYEQYF. Written as DNA, the CDR3 is TGTGCCAGCAGCTTAGGAAGGCTAGCGGGGGTTTACGAGCAGTACTTC.

The gene calls are TRBV4-1 and TRBJ1-1; 9 nucleotides match TRBD1. The CDR3 loop spans 14 amino acids. The germline CDR1 and CDR2 sequences are MGHRA and YSYEKL. V gave up 4 bases and J gave up 7 bases; unmatched junction bases: 7. The CDR3 loop reads CASSLRDRAYEAFF. The CDR3 DNA reads as TGCGCCAGCAGCCTACGGGACAGGGCATATGAAGCTTTCTTT.